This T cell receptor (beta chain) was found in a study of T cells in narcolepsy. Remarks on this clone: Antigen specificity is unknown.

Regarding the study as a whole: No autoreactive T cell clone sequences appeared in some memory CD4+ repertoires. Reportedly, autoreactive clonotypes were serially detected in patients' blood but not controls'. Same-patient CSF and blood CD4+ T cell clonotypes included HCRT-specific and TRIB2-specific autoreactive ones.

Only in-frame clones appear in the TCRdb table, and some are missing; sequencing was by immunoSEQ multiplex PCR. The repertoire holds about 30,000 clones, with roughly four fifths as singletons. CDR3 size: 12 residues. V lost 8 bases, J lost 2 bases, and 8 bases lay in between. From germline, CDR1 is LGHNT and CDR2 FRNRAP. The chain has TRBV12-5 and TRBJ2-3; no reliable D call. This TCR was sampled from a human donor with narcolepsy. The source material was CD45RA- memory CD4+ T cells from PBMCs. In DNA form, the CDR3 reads TGTGCTAGTAGCTTTTCCACAGATACGCAGTATTTT. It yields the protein CASSFSTDTQYF.